The clone carrying this T cell receptor (beta chain) showed up many times. The antigen is not known. This sample was taken from a study of T cells in Graves' hyperthyroidism and ophthalmopathy. Study background: At the time of initial diagnosis and before any treatment, peripheral blood was collected.

Study-wide points: A model of 13 V-J features distinguished ophthalmopathy from stable hyperthyroidism.

Looked up from germline, CDR1 is MNHNS and CDR2 is SASEGT. Trimming stripped 7 bases from V and 4 bases from J, with 19 bases between. This CDR3 has 15 amino acids. The hyperthyroidism was newly diagnosed and had lasted under 2 months; the patients were aged 18 to 65. There were TCR beta CDR3 regions amplified from RNA transcripts. First-round RT-PCR of the TCR CDR3 relied on the HTBI primer set. A single record per CDR3 protein comes from TCRdb applying MiXCR to the multiplex PCR reads. The sample consists of around 500,000 distinct CDR3 sequences, approximately 15% of them appearing once. Material: blood. The rearrangement links TRBV6-1 to TRBJ1-1; D remains ambiguous. The receptor comes from a woman between 18 and 29 years old with Graves' hyperthyroidism. This CDR3 is CASTPPAGGSTEAFF. The CDR3 DNA is TGTGCCAGCACCCCTCCGGCAGGAGGGAGCACTGAAGCTTTCTTT.